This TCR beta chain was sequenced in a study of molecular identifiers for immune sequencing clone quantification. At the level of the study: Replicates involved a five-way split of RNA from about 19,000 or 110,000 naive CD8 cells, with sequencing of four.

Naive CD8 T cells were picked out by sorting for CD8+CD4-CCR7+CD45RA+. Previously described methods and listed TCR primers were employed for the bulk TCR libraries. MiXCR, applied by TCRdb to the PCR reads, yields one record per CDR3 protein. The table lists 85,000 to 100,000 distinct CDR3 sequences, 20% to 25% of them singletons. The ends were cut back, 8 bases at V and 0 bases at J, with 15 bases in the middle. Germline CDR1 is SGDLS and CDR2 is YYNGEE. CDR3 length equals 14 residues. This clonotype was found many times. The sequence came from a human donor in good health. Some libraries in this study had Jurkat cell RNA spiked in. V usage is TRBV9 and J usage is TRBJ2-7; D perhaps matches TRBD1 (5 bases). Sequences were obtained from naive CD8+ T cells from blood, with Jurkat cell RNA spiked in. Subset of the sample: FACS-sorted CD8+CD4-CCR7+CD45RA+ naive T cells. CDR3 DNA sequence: TGTGCCAGTGGATTAGGGGAAAACTCCTACGAGCAGTACTTC. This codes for CASGLGENSYEQYF. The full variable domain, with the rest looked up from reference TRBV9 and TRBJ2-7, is DSGVTQTPKHLITATGQRVTLRCSPRSGDLSVYWYQQSLDQGLQFLIQYYNGEERAKGNILERFSAQQFPDLHSELNLSSLELGDSALYFCASGLGENSYEQYFGPGTRLTVT.